The clone carrying this T cell receptor (beta chain) has more than one count but fewer than ten. What it binds is unknown. RNA transcripts gave rise to amplified TCR beta CDR3 regions. HTBI primers were employed in a first-round RT-PCR of the TCR CDR3. TCRdb called the multiplex PCR reads again in MiXCR, with one record for every CDR3 protein. This sample yields around 690,000 distinct CDR3 sequences, of which about 18% are seen a single time; 15% to 17% belongs to the top ten. The data belong to a study of T cells in Graves' hyperthyroidism and ophthalmopathy. Notes on the study in general: Most expanded thyroid clonotypes above 0.001 also appeared in blood. A 13 V-J model separated ophthalmopathy from stable hyperthyroidism.

Patients were excluded for uncontrolled infection, other autoimmune disease, pregnancy or lactation. V was pared by 0 bases and J by 5 bases, with 7 bases between. CDR1 is MDHEN and CDR2 is SYDVKM in the germline V gene. The length of the CDR3 is 13 residues. The rearrangement links TRBV28 to TRBJ1-1; no clear D gene. The material sequenced was blood. This sequence originates from a man aged 45-65 years with Graves' hyperthyroidism. The CDR3: CASSLWTQTEAFF. CDR3 nucleotides: TGTGCCAGCAGTTTATGGACACAGACTGAAGCTTTCTTT.